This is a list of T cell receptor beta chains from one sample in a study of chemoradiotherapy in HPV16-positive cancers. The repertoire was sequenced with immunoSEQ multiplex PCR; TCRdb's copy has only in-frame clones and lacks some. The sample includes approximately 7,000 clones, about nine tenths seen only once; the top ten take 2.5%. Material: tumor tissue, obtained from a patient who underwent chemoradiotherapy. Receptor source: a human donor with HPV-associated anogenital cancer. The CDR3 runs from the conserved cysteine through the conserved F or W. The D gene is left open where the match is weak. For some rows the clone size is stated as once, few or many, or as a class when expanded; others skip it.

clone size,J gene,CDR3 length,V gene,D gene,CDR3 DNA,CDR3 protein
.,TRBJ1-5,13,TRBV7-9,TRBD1,TGTGCCAGCAGCTCAGGGGGGCATCAGCCCCAGCATTTT,CASSSGGHQPQHF
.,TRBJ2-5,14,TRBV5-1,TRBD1,TGCGCCAGCAGCTTGCGGACAGGGAGAGAGACCCAGTACTTC,CASSLRTGRETQYF
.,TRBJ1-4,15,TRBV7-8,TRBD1,TGTGCCAGCAGCTTAGCGGGACAGAAAAATGAAAAACTGTTTTTT,CASSLAGQKNEKLFF
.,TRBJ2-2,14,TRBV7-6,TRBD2,TGTGCCAGCAGCTCTAGCGGGAACACCGGGGAGCTGTTTTTT,CASSSSGNTGELFF
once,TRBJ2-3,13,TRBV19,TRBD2,TGTGCCAGTAGTACGACTAGCGGGGGTACGCAGTATTTT,CASSTTSGGTQYF
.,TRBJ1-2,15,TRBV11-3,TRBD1,TGTGCCAGCAGCTCTAGAACAGGGGGCCCCAATGGCTACACCTTC,CASSSRTGGPNGYTF
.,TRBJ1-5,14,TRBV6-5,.,TGTGCCAGCAGGAAACGGGGGTTTGGACAGCCCCAGCATTTT,CASRKRGFGQPQHF
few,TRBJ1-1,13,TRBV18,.,TGTGCCAGCTCGATGACTTTTGGAGCTGAAGCTTTCTTT,CASSMTFGAEAFF
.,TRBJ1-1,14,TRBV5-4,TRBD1,TGTGCCAGCAGCCCAGGGGGCCCGAACACTGAAGCTTTCTTT,CASSPGGPNTEAFF
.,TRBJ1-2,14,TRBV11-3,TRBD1,TGTGCCAGCGGCAAAAGAGGGGGCAACTATGGCTACACCTTC,CASGKRGGNYGYTF
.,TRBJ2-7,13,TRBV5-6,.,TGTGCCAGCAGCCGGGGTTACTCCTACGAGCAGTACTTC,CASSRGYSYEQYF
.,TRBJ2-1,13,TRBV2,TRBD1,TGTGCCAGGAGAATCGACAGGGGGCGTGAGCAGTTCTTC,CARRIDRGREQFF
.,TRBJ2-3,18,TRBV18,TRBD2,TGTGCCAGCTCACAGTACCTAGCGGGAGGAGGAGGCACAGATACGCAGTATTTT,CASSQYLAGGGGTDTQYF
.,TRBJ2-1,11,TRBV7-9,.,TGTGCCAGCTCGCCGCTGGATGAGCAGTTCTTC,CASSPLDEQFF
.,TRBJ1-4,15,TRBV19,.,TGTGCCAGTAGTATAGCTCGGGGAGGGGGAGAAAAACTGTTTTTT,CASSIARGGGEKLFF
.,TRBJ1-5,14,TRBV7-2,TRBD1,TGTGCCAGCAGCTCCCGGACAGGGAATCAGCCCCAGCATTTT,CASSSRTGNQPQHF
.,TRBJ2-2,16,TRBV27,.,TGTGCCAGCAGTTTATTGCTGGAGTGGAACACCGGGGAGCTGTTTTTT,CASSLLLEWNTGELFF
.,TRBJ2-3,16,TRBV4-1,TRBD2,TGCGCCAGCAGCCAGGAGTTCGGGACTAGCGGCTATACGCAGTATTTT,CASSQEFGTSGYTQYF
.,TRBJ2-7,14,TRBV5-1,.,TGCGCCAGCAGCTCAGGTGGGTTAGGCTACGAGCAGTACTTC,CASSSGGLGYEQYF
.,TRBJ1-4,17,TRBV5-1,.,TGCGCCAGCAGTTTGCGGCGCGGAGAGGGGACTAATGAAAAACTGTTTTTT,CASSLRRGEGTNEKLFF
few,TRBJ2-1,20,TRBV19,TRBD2,TGTGCCAGTAGTATAGATCACCTAGCGGGAGAGCACTACCCTAGGTATGAGCAGTTCTTC,CASSIDHLAGEHYPRYEQFF
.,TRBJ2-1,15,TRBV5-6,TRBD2,TGTGCCAGCAGCTTGCTTGGACTAGCGGGGGATGAGCAGTTCTTC,CASSLLGLAGDEQFF
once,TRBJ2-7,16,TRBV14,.,TGTGCCAGCAGAAAAGGGACGGGGACTGAGTCCTACGAGCAGTACTTC,CASRKGTGTESYEQYF
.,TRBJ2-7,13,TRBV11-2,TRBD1,TGTGCCAGCAGCAGAACAGGGGAGTACGAGCAGTACTTC,CASSRTGEYEQYF
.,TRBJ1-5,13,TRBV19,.,TGTGCTACTAGGAGGGATCTCAATCAGCCCCAGCATTTT,CATRRDLNQPQHF
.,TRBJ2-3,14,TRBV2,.,TGTGCCAGCAGAACAGGGCTTGGCACAGATACGCAGTATTTT,CASRTGLGTDTQYF
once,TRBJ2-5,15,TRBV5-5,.,TGTGCCAGCAGCTTGTTGCAGGGTTCGGTAGAGACCCAGTACTTC,CASSLLQGSVETQYF
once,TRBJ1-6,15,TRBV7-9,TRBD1,TGTGCCAGCAGTATCGGGGACAGGGATAATTCACCCCTCCACTTT,CASSIGDRDNSPLHF
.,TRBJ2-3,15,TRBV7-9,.,TGTGCCAGCAGCTTAGCTGTCTTGCCCACAGATACGCAGTATTTT,CASSLAVLPTDTQYF
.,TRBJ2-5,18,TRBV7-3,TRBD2,TGTGCCAGCAGCCCAACCGGGACTAGCGGGAGGGATTCAGAGACCCAGTACTTC,CASSPTGTSGRDSETQYF
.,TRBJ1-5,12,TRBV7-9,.,TGTGCCAGCAGCCCTGATAATCAGCCCCAGCATTTT,CASSPDNQPQHF